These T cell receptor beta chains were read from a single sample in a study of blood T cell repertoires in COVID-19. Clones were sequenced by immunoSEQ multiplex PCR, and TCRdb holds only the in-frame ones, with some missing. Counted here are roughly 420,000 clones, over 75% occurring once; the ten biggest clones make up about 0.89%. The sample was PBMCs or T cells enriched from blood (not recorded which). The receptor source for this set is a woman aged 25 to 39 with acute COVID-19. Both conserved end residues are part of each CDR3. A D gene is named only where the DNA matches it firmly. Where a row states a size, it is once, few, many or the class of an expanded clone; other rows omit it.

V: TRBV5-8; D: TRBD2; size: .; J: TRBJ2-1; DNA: TGTGCCAGCAGCGGCGGGGGGAACTCCTACAATGAGCAGTTCTTC; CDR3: CASSGGGNSYNEQFF
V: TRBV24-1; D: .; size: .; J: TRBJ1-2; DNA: TGTGCCACCAGTGATTTTTCCCAGTCGGGCTACACCTTC; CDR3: CATSDFSQSGYTF
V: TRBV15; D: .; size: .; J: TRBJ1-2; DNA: TGTGCCACCAGCAGAGATGGAACAGGTACCCCTTTCGATGGCTACACCTTC; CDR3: CATSRDGTGTPFDGYTF
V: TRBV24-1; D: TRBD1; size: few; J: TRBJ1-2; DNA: TGTGCCACCAGTCAGGGGGCTCGTGGCTACACCTTC; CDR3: CATSQGARGYTF
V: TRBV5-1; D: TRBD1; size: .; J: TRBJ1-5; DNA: TGCGCCAGCAGCCCAGGGGACAGGGGGCAGTATCAGCCCCAGCATTTT; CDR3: CASSPGDRGQYQPQHF
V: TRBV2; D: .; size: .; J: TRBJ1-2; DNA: TGTGCCAGCACGGGAGATACATATGGCTACACCTTC; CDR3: CASTGDTYGYTF
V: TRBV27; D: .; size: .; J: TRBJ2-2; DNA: TGTGCCAGCAGTTTCAGGGGAACCGGGGAGCTGTTTTTT; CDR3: CASSFRGTGELFF
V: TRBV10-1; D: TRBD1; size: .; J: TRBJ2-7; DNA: TGCGCCAGCAGTGAATGGGACAGGGGGACCTACGAGCAGTACTTC; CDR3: CASSEWDRGTYEQYF
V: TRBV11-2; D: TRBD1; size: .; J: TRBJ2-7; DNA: TGTGCCAGCAGCTTAGTTATGGGACAGGGGTCCTACGAGCAGTACTTC; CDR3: CASSLVMGQGSYEQYF
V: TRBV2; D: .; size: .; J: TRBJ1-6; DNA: TGTGCCAGCAGTGAAGAGAGGGGGAAGACTAATTCACCCCTCCACTTT; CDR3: CASSEERGKTNSPLHF
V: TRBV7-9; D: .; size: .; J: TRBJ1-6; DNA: TGTGCCAGCAGCTCCACAGGGCTCAATTCACCCCTCCACTTT; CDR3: CASSSTGLNSPLHF
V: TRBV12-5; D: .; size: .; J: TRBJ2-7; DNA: TGTGCTAGTGGTTTGGGGAGAGGCGAGCAGTACTTC; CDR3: CASGLGRGEQYF
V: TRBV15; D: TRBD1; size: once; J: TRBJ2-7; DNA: TGTGCCACCAGCAGGTCGGCAGGGGGTCTCTCCGAGCAGTACTTC; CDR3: CATSRSAGGLSEQYF
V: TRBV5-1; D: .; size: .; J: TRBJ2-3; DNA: TGCGCCAGCAGCTTTCAAGGGGGGGCGGGCACAGATACGCAGTATTTT; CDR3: CASSFQGGAGTDTQYF
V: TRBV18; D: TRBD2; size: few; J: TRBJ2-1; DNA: TGTGCCAGCTCACCGACTAGCGGGCGGTACAATGAGCAGTTCTTC; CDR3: CASSPTSGRYNEQFF
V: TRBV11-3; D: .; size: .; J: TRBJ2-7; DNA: TGTGCCAGCAGCTTTACTGGACAGCCATACGAGCAGTACTTC; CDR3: CASSFTGQPYEQYF
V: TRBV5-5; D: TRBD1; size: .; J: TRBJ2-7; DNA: TGTGCCAGCAGCTTTTGGGACAGGGCAGAGAACGAGCAGTACTTC; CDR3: CASSFWDRAENEQYF
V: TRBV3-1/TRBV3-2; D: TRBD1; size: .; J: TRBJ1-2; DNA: TGTGCCAGCAGCCAAGTTGCAGGGGGCAACACCCGGTATAGCTACACCTTC; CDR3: CASSQVAGGNTRYSYTF
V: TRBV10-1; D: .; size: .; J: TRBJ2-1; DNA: TGCGCCAGCAGTGGCCCTAAAGGGGCGCACCACTCACCGAACAATGAGCAGTTCTTC; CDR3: CASSGPKGAHHSPNNEQFF
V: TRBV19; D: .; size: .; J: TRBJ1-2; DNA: TGTGCCAGTACCCTGAAAACCGGGGTTCCTAACTATGGCTACACCTTC; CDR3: CASTLKTGVPNYGYTF
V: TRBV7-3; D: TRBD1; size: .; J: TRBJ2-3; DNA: TGTGCCAGCAGCTCAGGACAGGGTGGCACAGATACGCAGTATTTT; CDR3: CASSSGQGGTDTQYF
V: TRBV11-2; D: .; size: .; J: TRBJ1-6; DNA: TGTGCCAGCAGGGACAGTGGTTCACCCCTCCACTTT; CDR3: CASRDSGSPLHF
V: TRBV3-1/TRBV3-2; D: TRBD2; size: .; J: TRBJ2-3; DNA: TGTGCCAGCCAACAGCGGGGGGGCCCAGATACGCAGTATTTT; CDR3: CASQQRGGPDTQYF
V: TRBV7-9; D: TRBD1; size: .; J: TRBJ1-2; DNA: TGTGCCAGCAGCCACCTCTCAGGGGGCTGCACCTTC; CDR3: CASSHLSGGCTF
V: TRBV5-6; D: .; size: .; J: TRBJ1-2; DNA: TGTGCCAGCACCCTGGGGGGGAATGGATATGGCTACACCTTC; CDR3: CASTLGGNGYGYTF
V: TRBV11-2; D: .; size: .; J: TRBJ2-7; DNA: TGTGCCAGCAGCTCTAAATCCGAGCAGTACTTC; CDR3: CASSSKSEQYF
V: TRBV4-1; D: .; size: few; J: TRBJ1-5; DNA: TGCGCCAGCAGCCCCCGGGAGGGCGGGAATCAGCCCCAGCATTTT; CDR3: CASSPREGGNQPQHF
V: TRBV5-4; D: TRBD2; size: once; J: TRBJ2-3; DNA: TGTGCCAGCAGTCTGGGACGGGGGGTCCCGAATACGCAGTATTTT; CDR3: CASSLGRGVPNTQYF
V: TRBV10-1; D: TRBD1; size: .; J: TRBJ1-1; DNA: TGCGCCAGCAGCCTGGGACAGCAGGATGAAGCTTTCTTT; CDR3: CASSLGQQDEAFF
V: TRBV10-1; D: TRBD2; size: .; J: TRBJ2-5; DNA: TGCGCCAGCAGTGAGTCGCCTGGACTAGCGGGAGGCCAAGAGACCCAGTACTTC; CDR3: CASSESPGLAGGQETQYF
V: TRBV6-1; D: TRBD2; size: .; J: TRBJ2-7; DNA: TGTGCCAGCAGTGACCGCGATCTCGCCGGGACTAGCGGGGGGGCTGTGCAGTACTTC; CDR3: CASSDRDLAGTSGGAVQYF
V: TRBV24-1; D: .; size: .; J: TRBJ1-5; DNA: TGTGCCACCAGGGCCGGGGGGTCGAGCAATCAGCCCCAGCATTTT; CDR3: CATRAGGSSNQPQHF
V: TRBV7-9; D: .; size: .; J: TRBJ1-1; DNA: TGTGCCAGCAGCCAGACCGGTGGAGGGTCTTTCTTT; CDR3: CASSQTGGGSFF